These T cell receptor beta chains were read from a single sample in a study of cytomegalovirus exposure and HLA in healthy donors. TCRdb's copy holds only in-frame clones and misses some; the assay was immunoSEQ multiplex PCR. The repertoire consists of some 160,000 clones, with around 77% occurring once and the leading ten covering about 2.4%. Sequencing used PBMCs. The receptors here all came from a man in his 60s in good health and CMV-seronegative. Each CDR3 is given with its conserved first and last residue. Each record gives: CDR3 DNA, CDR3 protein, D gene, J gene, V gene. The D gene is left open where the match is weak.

TGTGCCAGCAGCAAAACGTCAGGGGTCGGCTATGGCTACACCTTC,CASSKTSGVGYGYTF,NA,TRBJ1-2,TRBV6-5
TGTGCCAGCAGCCCCCCAGCGGGGGCCAAAAACATTCAGTACTTC,CASSPPAGAKNIQYF,TRBD2,TRBJ2-4,TRBV4-2
TGCGCCAGCAGTGGCGGTAGGGACAGGCTATGCTACGAGCAGTACTTC,CASSGGRDRLCYEQYF,TRBD1,TRBJ2-7,TRBV10-1
TGTGCCAGCTCACACGGCAGGGGGCGCGACACTGAAGCTTTCTTT,CASSHGRGRDTEAFF,TRBD1,TRBJ1-1,TRBV18
TGTGCCAGCAGTGACCGAGGGCGGGGTGAAAAACTGTTTTTT,CASSDRGRGEKLFF,NA,TRBJ1-4,TRBV2
TGTGCCAGCAGCCAAGCGGCAGGGGTGAACACTGAAGCTTTCTTT,CASSQAAGVNTEAFF,NA,TRBJ1-1,TRBV4-2
TGTGCCAGCAGTTTAGAGACAGGGGCCTTTCAGACCCAGTACTTC,CASSLETGAFQTQYF,TRBD1,TRBJ2-5,TRBV28
TGTGCCAGCCTAGCGGGAGTAAACAATGAGCAGTTCTTC,CASLAGVNNEQFF,TRBD2,TRBJ2-1,TRBV28
TGCAGCGTTCGAGCGGGGCAATCTAGCACAGATACGCAGTATTTT,CSVRAGQSSTDTQYF,TRBD2,TRBJ2-3,TRBV29-1
TGTGCCATCAGTGAGTCTTGGACAGGGGGGAGCAATGAGCAGTTCTTC,CAISESWTGGSNEQFF,TRBD1,TRBJ2-1,TRBV10-3
TGTGCCAGCAGCCAAGACTGGGGTGGTAGCGGATCCGGGGTATACGAGCAGTACTTC,CASSQDWGGSGSGVYEQYF,NA,TRBJ2-7,TRBV14
TGCGCCAGCAGCCAAGATCACAGGGGGCGAGGGTGGAATACGCAGTATTTT,CASSQDHRGRGWNTQYF,TRBD1,TRBJ2-3,TRBV4-3